One and the same sample provided the 18 T cell receptor beta chains below, sequenced in a study of blood T cell repertoires in COVID-19. Method: immunoSEQ multiplex PCR; TCRdb's copy keeps in-frame clones and lacks some. The sample lists tens of thousands of clones, roughly 84% occurring once. Sequencing was carried out using peripheral blood. These receptors were collected from a man in his fifties with active COVID-19.

This sequence joins TRBV6-5 and TRBJ1-3, with D perhaps TRBD1 (5 bases). Germline V gives CDR1 MNHEY, CDR2 SVGAGI. CDR3 length: 15 amino acids. Trimming removed 2 bases at V and 2 bases at J, with 10 bases between. The CDR3: CASSYGGLPGNTIYF. The DNA for the CDR3 is TGTGCCAGCAGTTACGGGGGACTCCCTGGAAACACCATATATTTT.

J is TRBJ1-1 and V is TRBV23-1; 8 nucleotides match TRBD1. TRBV23-1 falls under the ORF class, with uncertain function. The CDR3 totals 14 residues. Trimming cost V 4 bases and J 4 bases; bases outside gene matches: 5. This chain's CDR3 is CASSRSTGGTEAFF. The CDR3 DNA follows: TGCGCCAGCAGTCGGTCTACAGGGGGCACTGAAGCTTTCTTT.

CDR3 region: CASSVEAGGLYTGELFF. The CDR3 bases are TGTGCCAGCAGCGTAGAGGCAGGGGGATTATATACCGGGGAGCTGTTTTTT. This rearrangement joins TRBV9 to TRBJ2-2; the match to TRBD1 covers 7 bases. With V trimmed by 0 bases and J by 5 bases, 10 bases remained unmatched. Germline CDR1 and CDR2: SGDLS and YYNGEE. The CDR3 has 17 residues. Looking up the rest from reference TRBV9 and TRBJ2-2 gives the full variable domain: DSGVTQTPKHLITATGQRVTLRCSPRSGDLSVYWYQQSLDQGLQFLIQYYNGEERAKGNILERFSAQQFPDLHSELNLSSLELGDSALYFCASSVEAGGLYTGELFFGEGSRLTVL.

This sequence joins TRBV7-6 and TRBJ2-7; D perhaps matches TRBD2 (5 bases). The CDR3 sequence is 15 residues long. The germline CDR1 and CDR2 sequences are SGHVS and FNYEAQ. V lost 1 base and J 4 bases, leaving 14 bases between the germline ends. CDR3 region: CASSLVGGLKYEQYF. The CDR3 bases are TGTGCCAGCAGCTTAGTCGGCGGGTTGAAGTACGAGCAGTACTTC.

The V gene is TRBV12-3 or TRBV12-4, the J gene TRBJ1-2, with 7 bases fitting TRBD1. Germline trimming cut 6 bases from V and 4 bases from J; bases unmatched to any gene: 5. The CDR3 has 13 residues. The CDR3 region has the DNA TGTGCCAGCAGCGCCGGGACAGTCTATGGCTACACCTTC. As protein: CASSAGTVYGYTF.

The rearrangement links TRBV9 to TRBJ2-2, with 12 bases identical to TRBD2. Germline trimming cut 5 bases from V and 1 base from J; bases unmatched to any gene: 3. Germline CDR1 and CDR2: SGDLS and YYNGEE. This CDR3 is 16 amino acids long. The CDR3 here is CASRPTSGGNTGELFF. CDR3 nucleotide sequence: TGTGCCAGCAGACCGACTAGCGGGGGGAACACCGGGGAGCTGTTTTTT.

The J gene is TRBJ2-5, the V gene TRBV6-5; D may be TRBD1 (6 bases). Germline V gives CDR1 MNHEY, CDR2 SVGAGI. This CDR3 comprises 15 residues. Deletions cut 1 base from V and 1 base from J, with 10 bases between. The chain's CDR3 is CASSYLGHTQETQYF. CDR3 sequence (DNA): TGTGCCAGCAGTTACTTGGGACATACCCAAGAGACCCAGTACTTC.

This chain connects TRBV7-6 to TRBJ2-7; no definite D call. Trimming shortened V by 4 bases and J by 2 bases, and 9 bases separated the two germline ends. Looked up from germline, CDR1 is SGHVS and CDR2 is FNYEAQ. CDR3 length: 13 amino acids. The CDR3 nucleotides are TGTGCCAGCAGCTCGTCCGGAGCCTACGAGCAGTACTTC. Translating gives CASSSSGAYEQYF.

This chain uses TRBV19 with TRBJ2-5; the match to TRBD2 covers 10 bases. V shed 5 bases and J 5 bases; nucleotides not matched to a gene: 8. CDR1 LNHDA and CDR2 SQIVND come from the germline V gene (reference sequence). The CDR3 has 15 residues. CDR3 protein: CASSASGGASETQYF. CDR3 in DNA: TGTGCCAGTAGTGCCAGCGGGGGGGCAAGTGAGACCCAGTACTTC.

This sequence joins TRBV7-9 and TRBJ1-6; unclear D gene. CDR1 SEHNR and CDR2 FQNEAQ come from the germline V gene (reference sequence). There are 15 residues in the CDR3. With 5 bases removed from V and 3 bases from J, the gap between germline ends came to 11 bases. CDR3 coding DNA: TGTGCCAGCAGCCTAGACTTAATCTATAATTCACCCCTCCACTTT. Protein sequence: CASSLDLIYNSPLHF.

This clone was detected a few times. V gene TRBV7-2 combines with J gene TRBJ2-5; 8 nucleotides match TRBD2. Germline V lookup: CDR1 SGHTA, CDR2 FQGNSA. Trimming at V came to 5 bases and at J to 5 bases, leaving 4 bases not matched to a gene. The CDR3 runs to 13 residues. CDR3 amino acids: CASSPGGAETQYF. In DNA, the CDR3 is TGTGCCAGCAGCCCCGGGGGGGCCGAGACCCAGTACTTC.

The chain carries TRBV2 and TRBJ1-1, with D perhaps matching TRBD1 (6 bases). The CDR3 sequence is 14 residues long. Germline CDR1 reads SNHLY; CDR2 reads FYNNEI. V dropped 5 bases and J dropped 1 base, with 11 bases sitting between them. The DNA of the CDR3 is TGTGCCAGCAGTCAACAGGGCCCGAACACTGAAGCTTTCTTT. The encoded protein is CASSQQGPNTEAFF.

A single count supports this clone. CDR3 nucleotides: TGTGCCATCAGTGAGAATCTTACTAGCGGGGGCCACTGGGAGACCCAGTACTTC. Its translation is CAISENLTSGGHWETQYF. J is TRBJ2-5 and V is TRBV10-3; TRBD2 agrees at 11 bases. CDR1 and CDR2 (germline): ENHRY, SYGVKD. This CDR3 spans 18 amino acids. The V and J ends lost 2 bases and 5 bases, in that order; junction bases with no gene match: 13.

V gene TRBV19 combines with J gene TRBJ2-3, with D possibly being TRBD2 (5 bases). V shed 10 bases and J shed 2 bases, with 16 bases lying between them. Germline CDR1 LNHDA, CDR2 SQIVND (reference sequence). The CDR3 covers 14 residues. Here the CDR3 reads CATKPAEYTDTQYF. The CDR3 DNA reads as TGTGCCACCAAGCCAGCGGAGTACACAGATACGCAGTATTTT. Together with reference TRBV19 and TRBJ2-3, the CDR3 gives the full variable domain: DGGITQSPKYLFRKEGQNVTLSCEQNLNHDAMYWYRQDPGQGLRLIYYSQIVNDFQKGDIAEGYSVSREKKESFPLTVTSAQKNPTAFYLCATKPAEYTDTQYFGPGTRLTVL.

The chain uses TRBV9 and TRBJ2-5; TRBD2 matches 12 bases. The CDR3 length is 15 residues. In germline, CDR1 is SGDLS, CDR2 YYNGEE. Trimming at V came to 2 bases and at J to 4 bases, leaving 3 bases not matched to a gene. CDR3 amino acids: CASSVLAGGPETQYF. The CDR3 DNA reads as TGTGCCAGCAGCGTCCTAGCGGGGGGGCCAGAGACCCAGTACTTC.

This chain joins TRBV19 and TRBJ2-1; TRBD2 matches 7 bases. The CDR3 loop spans 14 amino acids. Germline lookup yields CDR1 LNHDA and CDR2 SQIVND (reference sequence). V shed 6 bases and J 3 bases; nucleotides not matched to a gene: 5. The CDR3 loop is CASRGEGFYNEQFF. CDR3 nucleotide sequence: TGTGCCAGTAGAGGGGAGGGATTCTACAATGAGCAGTTCTTC.

The chain employs TRBV28 and TRBJ2-7; tentative D call: TRBD1 (5 bases). Trimming took off 4 bases at V and 2 bases at J, with 6 bases between the two ends. CDR1 is MDHEN, CDR2 SYDVKM, per germline. The CDR3 length is 12 residues. The CDR3 coding sequence is TGTGCCAGCAGTTCAGGGACCTACGAGCAGTACTTC. It specifies CASSSGTYEQYF.

The sample holds a few counts of this clone. V usage is TRBV11-2 and J usage is TRBJ2-7; 12 bases are a match to TRBD2. CDR3 length equals 16 residues. The trim removed 4 bases at V and 0 bases at J, leaving 4 bases unmatched. Germline V gene data show CDR1 as SGHAT and CDR2 as FQNNGV. This CDR3 reads CASSWTSGKVSYEQYF. The CDR3 coding sequence is TGTGCCAGCAGCTGGACTAGCGGGAAGGTCTCCTACGAGCAGTACTTC.